This T cell receptor (beta chain) was found in a study of blood T cell repertoires in COVID-19. Study summary: Donors in the United States, Italy and Spain gave samples during acute or convalescent COVID-19.

The CDR3 extends over 14 amino acids. V was clipped by 3 bases and J by 5 bases, with 10 bases between them. Germline V gene lookup returns CDR1 MDHEN and CDR2 SYDVKM. The assay was immunoSEQ multiplex PCR, and TCRdb's table has in-frame clones only and misses some. Here the sample spans about 370,000 clones, 89% being singletons. The sequence came from a woman in her 30s with COVID-19, enrolled during active disease. The chain joins TRBV28 to TRBJ2-2; D is unresolved. Sequenced material: peripheral blood. CDR3 DNA sequence: TGTGCCAGCAGTTTTCTTAGTGCAACCGGGGAGCTGTTTTTT. This gives the protein CASSFLSATGELFF.